A selection of T cell receptor beta chains follows, all from one sample in a study of T cell changes during pregnancy in multiple sclerosis. Profiling relied on immunoSEQ multiplex PCR, and the TCRdb table lists in-frame clones only, not all of them. The sample yields tens of thousands of clones, 94% seen once. The sequenced sample was CD4+ T cells from peripheral blood mononuclear cells, obtained in the first trimester of pregnancy. The receptors were sampled from a female donor with multiple sclerosis, enrolled in a pregnancy study. The CDR3 runs from the conserved cysteine through the conserved F or W. The D gene is left open where the match is weak. A clone size is listed for some rows: how often the clone was seen (once, few, many), or a class if it is expanded.

j_call d_call v_call clone_size cdr3_aa cdr3_nt
TRBJ2-1 TRBD2 TRBV2 NA CASSGRASGAFEQFF TGTGCCAGCAGTGGTCGGGCTAGCGGGGCCTTTGAGCAGTTCTTC
TRBJ2-7 TRBD2 TRBV7-9 NA CASSLVSGVYF TGTGCCAGCAGCTTAGTCAGCGGGGTGTACTTC
TRBJ1-5 NA TRBV18 NA CASSPVQGNQPQHF TGTGCCAGCTCACCAGTCCAGGGGAATCAGCCCCAGCATTTT
TRBJ2-7 NA TRBV6-6 NA CASSLDGGTYEQYF TGTGCCAGCAGCCTCGATGGCGGTACCTACGAGCAGTACTTC
TRBJ1-1 TRBD1 TRBV18 NA CASSPQQGVAEAFF TGTGCCAGCTCACCACAGCAGGGGGTGGCGGAAGCTTTCTTT
TRBJ2-7 NA TRBV6-5 NA CASSQGHSYEQYF TGTGCCAGCAGTCAGGGACACTCCTACGAGCAGTACTTC
TRBJ1-4 NA TRBV11-2 NA CASSLARTTTNEKLFF TGTGCCAGCAGCTTGGCCAGGACTACAACTAATGAAAAACTGTTTTTT
TRBJ2-1 TRBD2 TRBV13 NA CASSLLRAGGFNEQFF TGTGCCAGCAGCCTGCTCAGGGCGGGGGGTTTCAATGAGCAGTTCTTC
TRBJ1-2 NA TRBV5-1 NA CASSPDSINYGYTF TGCGCCAGCAGCCCAGACAGTATTAACTATGGCTACACCTTC
TRBJ1-2 NA TRBV19 few CASSIARSGGYTF TGTGCCAGTAGTATAGCCCGATCCGGTGGCTACACCTTC
TRBJ1-1 NA TRBV5-1 NA CASTPGGSEGTEAFF TGCGCCAGCACCCCCGGGGGAAGTGAGGGCACTGAAGCTTTCTTT
TRBJ1-3 NA TRBV7-8 NA CTSSLAQSGNTIYF TGTACCAGCAGCTTAGCGCAGTCTGGAAACACCATATATTTT
TRBJ1-5 NA TRBV12-5 NA CASGLAQGPQHF TGTGCTAGTGGTTTGGCACAGGGACCCCAGCATTTT
TRBJ2-3 TRBD2 TRBV5-4 NA CASSSRLAGIDTQYF TGTGCCAGCAGCTCAAGACTAGCGGGCATAGATACGCAGTATTTT
TRBJ2-1 NA TRBV4-2 once CASSPIRVMGNDVGEQFF TGTGCCAGCAGCCCCATCAGGGTGATGGGGAACGACGTCGGGGAGCAGTTCTTC
TRBJ2-2 TRBD1 TRBV5-1 NA CASSEGAVNGELFF TGCGCCAGCAGCGAGGGGGCGGTTAACGGGGAGCTGTTTTTT
TRBJ2-2 NA TRBV19 once CASRLAATTTGELFF TGTGCCAGTAGATTAGCGGCCACCACCACCGGGGAGCTGTTTTTT
TRBJ1-1 NA TRBV2 NA CASSVGLLNTEAFF TGTGCCAGCAGTGTGGGGCTGCTGAACACTGAAGCTTTCTTT
TRBJ2-7 TRBD1 TRBV5-1 NA CASSFDRGEQYF TGCGCCAGCAGCTTCGACAGGGGCGAGCAGTACTTC
TRBJ1-1 NA TRBV20-1 NA CSAPGNTEAFF TGCAGTGCACCAGGAAACACTGAAGCTTTCTTT